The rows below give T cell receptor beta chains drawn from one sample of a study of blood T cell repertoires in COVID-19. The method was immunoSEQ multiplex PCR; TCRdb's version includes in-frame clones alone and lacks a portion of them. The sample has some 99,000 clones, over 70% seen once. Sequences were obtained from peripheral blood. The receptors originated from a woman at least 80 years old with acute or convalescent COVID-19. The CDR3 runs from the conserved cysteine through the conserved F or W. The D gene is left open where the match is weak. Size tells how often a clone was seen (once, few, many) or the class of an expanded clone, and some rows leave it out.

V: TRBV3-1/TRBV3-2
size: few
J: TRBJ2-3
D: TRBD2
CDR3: CASDFSGLAGASPTQYF
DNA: TGTGCCAGCGACTTCTCGGGACTAGCGGGGGCCTCCCCAACGCAGTATTTT

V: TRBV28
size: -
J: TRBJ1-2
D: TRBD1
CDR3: CASSPGTGAFNYGYTF
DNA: TGTGCCAGCAGTCCGGGGACAGGGGCGTTCAACTATGGCTACACCTTC

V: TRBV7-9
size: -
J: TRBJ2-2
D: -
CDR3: CASSPGQGNTGELFF
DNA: TGTGCCAGCAGCCCAGGCCAGGGGAACACCGGGGAGCTGTTTTTT

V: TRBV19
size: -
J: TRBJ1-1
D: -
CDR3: CASSIGTGQKEAFF
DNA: TGTGCCAGTAGTATAGGTACAGGGCAGAAAGAAGCTTTCTTT

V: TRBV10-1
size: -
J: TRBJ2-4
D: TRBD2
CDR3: CASSESRGLAGGPQKNIQYF
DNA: TGCGCCAGCAGTGAGTCTAGGGGACTAGCGGGGGGACCTCAAAAAAACATTCAGTACTTC

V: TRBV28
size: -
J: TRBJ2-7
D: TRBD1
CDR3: CASSRTGTTYEQYF
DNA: TGTGCCAGCAGTCGGACAGGGACCACCTACGAGCAGTACTTC

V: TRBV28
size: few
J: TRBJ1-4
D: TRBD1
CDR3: CASRNRGPGEKLFF
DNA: TGTGCCAGCAGGAACAGGGGCCCTGGTGAAAAACTGTTTTTT

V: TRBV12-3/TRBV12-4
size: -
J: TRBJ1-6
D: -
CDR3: CASSGQPNSPLHF
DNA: TGTGCCAGCAGCGGACAGCCTAATTCACCCCTCCACTTT

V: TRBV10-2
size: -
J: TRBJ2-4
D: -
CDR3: CASSEYAGGSLIQYF
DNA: TGCGCCAGCAGTGAGTACGCAGGGGGGTCTCTTATTCAGTACTTC

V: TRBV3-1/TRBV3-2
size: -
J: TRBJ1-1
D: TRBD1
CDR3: CASSRLTQTGAANTEAFF
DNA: TGTGCCAGCAGTCGCCTTACCCAAACAGGGGCGGCGAACACTGAAGCTTTCTTT

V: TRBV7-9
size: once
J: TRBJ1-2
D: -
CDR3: CASSSLYGYTF
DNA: TGTGCCAGCAGCTCCCTCTATGGCTACACCTTC

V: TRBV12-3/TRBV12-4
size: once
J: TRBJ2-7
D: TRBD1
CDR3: CASRHRGPGEQYF
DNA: TGTGCCAGCCGACACAGGGGGCCCGGCGAGCAGTACTTC

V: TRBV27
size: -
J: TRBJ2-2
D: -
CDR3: CASQRGSNTGELFF
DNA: TGTGCCAGCCAAAGGGGAAGCAACACCGGGGAGCTGTTTTTT

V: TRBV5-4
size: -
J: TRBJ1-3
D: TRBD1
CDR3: CASSVGGQLSGNTIYF
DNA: TGTGCCAGCAGCGTGGGGGGACAGCTCTCTGGAAACACCATATATTTT

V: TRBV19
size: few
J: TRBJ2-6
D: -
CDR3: CASRGTLSSGANVLTF
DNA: TGTGCCAGTAGGGGCACCCTGAGCTCTGGGGCCAACGTCCTGACTTTC

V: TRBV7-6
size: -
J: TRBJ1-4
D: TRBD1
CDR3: CASSLTGQTNEKLFF
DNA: TGTGCCAGCAGCTTAACGGGACAGACTAATGAAAAACTGTTTTTT

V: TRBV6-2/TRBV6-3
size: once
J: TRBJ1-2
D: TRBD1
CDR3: CASSSSGTGDGYTF
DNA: TGTGCCAGCAGTTCCTCGGGGACAGGGGACGGCTACACCTTC

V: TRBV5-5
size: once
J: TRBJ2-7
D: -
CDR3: CASSREGGQEFYEQYF
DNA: TGTGCCAGCAGCCGGGAGGGTGGACAGGAGTTCTACGAGCAGTACTTC

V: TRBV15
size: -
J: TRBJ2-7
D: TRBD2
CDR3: CATSRGSAGVYEQYF
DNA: TGTGCCACCAGCAGAGGGTCGGCGGGGGTCTACGAGCAGTACTTC

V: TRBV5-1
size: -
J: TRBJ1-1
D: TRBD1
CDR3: CASSQATGGTEAFF
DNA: TGCGCCAGCAGCCAGGCGACAGGGGGCACTGAAGCTTTCTTT

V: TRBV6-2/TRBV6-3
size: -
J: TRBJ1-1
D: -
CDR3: CASSKGWATEAFF
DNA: TGTGCCAGCAGTAAGGGGTGGGCCACTGAAGCTTTCTTT

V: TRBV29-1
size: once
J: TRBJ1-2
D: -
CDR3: CSVEVDRGGGYTF
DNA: TGCAGCGTTGAAGTAGACCGGGGGGGTGGCTACACCTTC

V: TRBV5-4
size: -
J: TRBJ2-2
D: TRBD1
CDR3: CASSPASGGRAGELFF
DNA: TGTGCCAGCAGCCCGGCTTCAGGGGGTCGAGCCGGGGAGCTGTTTTTT

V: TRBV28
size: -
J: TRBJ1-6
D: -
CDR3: CASSPTAGHTATGSPLHF
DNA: TGTGCCAGCAGCCCTACGGCGGGGCATACTGCGACGGGGTCACCCCTCCACTTT

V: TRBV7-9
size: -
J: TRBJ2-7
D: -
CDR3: CASSLARNYEQYF
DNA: TGTGCCAGCAGCTTAGCCAGAAACTACGAGCAGTACTTC

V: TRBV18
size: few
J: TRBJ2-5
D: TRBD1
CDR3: CASSPGTGAQETQYF
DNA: TGTGCCAGCTCACCCGGGACAGGGGCCCAAGAGACCCAGTACTTC

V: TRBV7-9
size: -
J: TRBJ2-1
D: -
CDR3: CASSRLPGGFNNEQFF
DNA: TGTGCCAGCAGCCGCTTACCGGGGGGCTTTAACAATGAGCAGTTCTTC

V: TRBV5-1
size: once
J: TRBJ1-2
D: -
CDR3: CASSPGSTGSYGYTF
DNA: TGCGCCAGCAGCCCTGGGTCTACAGGGTCCTATGGCTACACCTTC

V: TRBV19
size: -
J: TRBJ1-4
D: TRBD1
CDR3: CASSLGWTGNEKLFF
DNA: TGTGCCAGTAGTCTCGGATGGACAGGCAATGAAAAACTGTTTTTT

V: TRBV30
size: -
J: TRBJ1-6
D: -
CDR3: CAWSTGGGNSPLHF
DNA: TGTGCCTGGAGTACCGGCGGGGGGAATTCACCCCTCCACTTT

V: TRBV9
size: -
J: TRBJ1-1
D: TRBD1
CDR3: CASSQIAGQGSEAFF
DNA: TGTGCCAGCAGCCAAATAGCGGGACAGGGGAGTGAAGCTTTCTTT

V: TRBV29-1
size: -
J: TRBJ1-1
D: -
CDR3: CSVNTGPLNTEAFF
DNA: TGCAGCGTTAATACAGGTCCCCTAAACACTGAAGCTTTCTTT

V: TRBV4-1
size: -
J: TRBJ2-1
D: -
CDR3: CASSQDARGEQFF
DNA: TGCGCCAGCAGCCAAGATGCCAGAGGAGAGCAGTTCTTC

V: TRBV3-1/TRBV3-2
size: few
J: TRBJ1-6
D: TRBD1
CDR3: CASSQQTGDSPLHF
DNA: TGTGCCAGCAGCCAACAAACAGGGGACTCACCCCTCCACTTT

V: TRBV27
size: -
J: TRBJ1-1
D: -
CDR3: CASSVRLYTEAFF
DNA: TGTGCCAGCAGTGTCCGACTGTACACTGAAGCTTTCTTT

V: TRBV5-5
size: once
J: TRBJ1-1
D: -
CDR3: CASRIRGNTEAFF
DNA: TGTGCCAGCAGGATACGGGGGAACACTGAAGCTTTCTTT